Listed below are T cell receptor beta chains from one sample, sequenced in a study of T cell responses to AZD1222 COVID-19 vaccine. Repertoires were generated with immunoSEQ multiplex PCR, while TCRdb's copy carries only in-frame clones and drops some. This table holds about 150,000 clones, roughly nine tenths found once. Specimen: peripheral blood, collected on day 0 of AZD1222 vaccination. The receptors derive from an adult in good health. CDR3s include the opening cysteine and the closing phenylalanine or tryptophan. Each record gives: V gene, clone size, D gene, J gene, CDR3 DNA, CDR3 protein. D genes are given only for firm matches. Part of the rows lack a size; the others show once, few, many or a class for expanded clones.

V gene: TRBV24-1
clone size: once
D gene: -
J gene: TRBJ2-1
CDR3 DNA: TGTGCCACCAGTGATTTGCAAGGATTTGAGCAGTTCTTC
CDR3 protein: CATSDLQGFEQFF

V gene: TRBV19
clone size: -
D gene: -
J gene: TRBJ2-5
CDR3 DNA: TGTGCCAGTACAGGGCGGATCGGTGAGACCCAGTACTTC
CDR3 protein: CASTGRIGETQYF

V gene: TRBV28
clone size: -
D gene: -
J gene: TRBJ2-7
CDR3 DNA: TGTGCCAGCAGAGTCACCGGGACTTCGACCGAGCAGTACTTC
CDR3 protein: CASRVTGTSTEQYF

V gene: TRBV4-1
clone size: -
D gene: -
J gene: TRBJ2-1
CDR3 DNA: TGCGCCAGCAGCCAAGATGAGACTATATTAACAAATGAGCAGTTCTTC
CDR3 protein: CASSQDETILTNEQFF

V gene: TRBV6-2/TRBV6-3
clone size: once
D gene: TRBD1
J gene: TRBJ1-1
CDR3 DNA: TGTGCCAGCAGTTACGCTCAGGGGGCCGGCACTGAAGCTTTCTTT
CDR3 protein: CASSYAQGAGTEAFF

V gene: TRBV27
clone size: -
D gene: TRBD1
J gene: TRBJ1-4
CDR3 DNA: TGTGCCAGCAGTTTATCGAGCCCGGGCCCATGGGACAGGACTAATGAAAAACTGTTTTTT
CDR3 protein: CASSLSSPGPWDRTNEKLFF

V gene: TRBV27
clone size: few
D gene: TRBD1
J gene: TRBJ2-7
CDR3 DNA: TGTGCCAGCAGTTCCGGACAGGGAACCTACGAGCAGTACTTC
CDR3 protein: CASSSGQGTYEQYF

V gene: TRBV7-9
clone size: -
D gene: -
J gene: TRBJ2-7
CDR3 DNA: TGTGCCAGCAGAACTAGTGGTGGGCAACGAGAGCAGTACTTC
CDR3 protein: CASRTSGGQREQYF

V gene: TRBV7-6
clone size: -
D gene: TRBD1
J gene: TRBJ2-7
CDR3 DNA: TGTGCCAGCAGCTTAGTCGACAGGGGGCCCGAGCAGTACTTC
CDR3 protein: CASSLVDRGPEQYF

V gene: TRBV5-1
clone size: -
D gene: -
J gene: TRBJ2-6
CDR3 DNA: TGCGCCAGCAGCCCCGGTGGGGCCAACGTCCTGACTTTC
CDR3 protein: CASSPGGANVLTF

V gene: TRBV6-2/TRBV6-3
clone size: -
D gene: -
J gene: TRBJ2-7
CDR3 DNA: TGTGCCAGCAGTTACTGGAGCTCCTACGAGCAGTACTTC
CDR3 protein: CASSYWSSYEQYF

V gene: TRBV14
clone size: -
D gene: -
J gene: TRBJ2-5
CDR3 DNA: TGTGCCAGCAGCCAAGATTTGGTCCGAAGACAAGAGACCCAGTACTTC
CDR3 protein: CASSQDLVRRQETQYF

V gene: TRBV7-9
clone size: -
D gene: -
J gene: TRBJ2-1
CDR3 DNA: TGTGCCAGCAGCTTGGGCGTGCCAGGGGCAGAGGAGCAGTTCTTC
CDR3 protein: CASSLGVPGAEEQFF

V gene: TRBV27
clone size: -
D gene: TRBD1
J gene: TRBJ2-1
CDR3 DNA: TGTGCCAGCAGCCCGACCTATGCACAGGGGCGCAATGAGCAGTTCTTC
CDR3 protein: CASSPTYAQGRNEQFF

V gene: TRBV7-9
clone size: -
D gene: -
J gene: TRBJ1-2
CDR3 DNA: TGTGCCAGCAGCCCACAGGGAAACTATGGCTACACCTTC
CDR3 protein: CASSPQGNYGYTF

V gene: TRBV9
clone size: -
D gene: -
J gene: TRBJ2-2
CDR3 DNA: TGTGCCAGCAGCACTAGCCTTACCGGGGAGCTGTTTTTT
CDR3 protein: CASSTSLTGELFF

V gene: TRBV28
clone size: once
D gene: -
J gene: TRBJ1-3
CDR3 DNA: TGTGCCAGCAGTACTCAGGGGCTTGGCGGAAACACCATATATTTT
CDR3 protein: CASSTQGLGGNTIYF

V gene: TRBV28
clone size: once
D gene: TRBD1
J gene: TRBJ1-2
CDR3 DNA: TGTGCCAGCAGTCAGCCGGGACTAAAGGGGGCCTATGGCTACACCTTC
CDR3 protein: CASSQPGLKGAYGYTF

V gene: TRBV13
clone size: -
D gene: TRBD1
J gene: TRBJ1-1
CDR3 DNA: TGTGCCAGCAGCTCAAACGCCGGGACAGTGAACACTGAAGCTTTCTTT
CDR3 protein: CASSSNAGTVNTEAFF

V gene: TRBV4-1
clone size: -
D gene: TRBD1
J gene: TRBJ1-1
CDR3 DNA: TGCGCCAGCAGCACCTGGGACAGGGGGGAAGAAGCTTTCTTT
CDR3 protein: CASSTWDRGEEAFF

V gene: TRBV5-8
clone size: -
D gene: TRBD1
J gene: TRBJ1-4
CDR3 DNA: TGTGCCAGCAGCTTGGTGGGGGGACAGGGTACCGGAAAACTGTTTTTT
CDR3 protein: CASSLVGGQGTGKLFF

V gene: TRBV7-8
clone size: -
D gene: TRBD1
J gene: TRBJ1-1
CDR3 DNA: TGTGCCAGCAGCACGGACAGGGACTTGGGGAACACTGAAGCTTTCTTT
CDR3 protein: CASSTDRDLGNTEAFF

V gene: TRBV15
clone size: -
D gene: -
J gene: TRBJ2-1
CDR3 DNA: TGTGCCACCAGCAGAGAACAGGGCGGTGAGCAGTTCTTC
CDR3 protein: CATSREQGGEQFF

V gene: TRBV5-1
clone size: -
D gene: TRBD2
J gene: TRBJ2-7
CDR3 DNA: TGCGCCAGCAGCATTAGCGGGAGGGAGTACGAGCAGTACTTC
CDR3 protein: CASSISGREYEQYF

V gene: TRBV24-1
clone size: few
D gene: TRBD1
J gene: TRBJ2-1
CDR3 DNA: TGTGCCACCAGTGACCGCCGGGACAGGGGGCATCGGGAGCAGTTCTTC
CDR3 protein: CATSDRRDRGHREQFF

V gene: TRBV30
clone size: -
D gene: -
J gene: TRBJ1-1
CDR3 DNA: TGTGCCTGGAGTCAAGGAAACACTGAAGCTTTCTTT
CDR3 protein: CAWSQGNTEAFF